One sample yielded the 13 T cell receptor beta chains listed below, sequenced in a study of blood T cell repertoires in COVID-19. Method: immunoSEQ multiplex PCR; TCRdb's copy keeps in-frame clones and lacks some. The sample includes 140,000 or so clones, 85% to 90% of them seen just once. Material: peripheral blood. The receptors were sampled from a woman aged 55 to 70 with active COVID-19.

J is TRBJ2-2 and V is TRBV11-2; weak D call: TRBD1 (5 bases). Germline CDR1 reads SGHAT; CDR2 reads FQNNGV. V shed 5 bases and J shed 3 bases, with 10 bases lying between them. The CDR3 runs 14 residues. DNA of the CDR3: TGTGCCAGCAGCCCCAGGGTTCACACCGGGGAGCTGTTTTTT. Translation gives CASSPRVHTGELFF.

CDR3 nucleotide sequence: TGTGCCAGCAGCTTCGGGCTAGCGGGAGTCAATGAGCAGTTCTTC. Encoded protein: CASSFGLAGVNEQFF. This rearrangement joins TRBV5-4 to TRBJ2-1; 10 nucleotides match TRBD2. J lost 6 bases, V lost 2 bases, and 5 bases had no gene match. The CDR3 runs to 15 residues. Looked up from germline, CDR1 is SGHNT and CDR2 is YYREEE (reference sequence).

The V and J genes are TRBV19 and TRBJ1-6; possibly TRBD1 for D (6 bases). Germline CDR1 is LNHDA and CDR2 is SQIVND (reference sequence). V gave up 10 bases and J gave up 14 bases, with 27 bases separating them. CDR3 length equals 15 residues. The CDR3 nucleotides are TGTGCCACCTCAGGTATGGGGGGGCCGAGGGGGGCCCTCCACTTT. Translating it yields CATSGMGGPRGALHF.

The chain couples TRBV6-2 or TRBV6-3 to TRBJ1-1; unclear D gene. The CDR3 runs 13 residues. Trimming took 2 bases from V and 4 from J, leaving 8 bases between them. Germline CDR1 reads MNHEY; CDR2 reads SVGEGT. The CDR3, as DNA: TGTGCCAGCAGTTACGCGGTTTTCACTGAAGCTTTCTTT. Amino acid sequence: CASSYAVFTEAFF.

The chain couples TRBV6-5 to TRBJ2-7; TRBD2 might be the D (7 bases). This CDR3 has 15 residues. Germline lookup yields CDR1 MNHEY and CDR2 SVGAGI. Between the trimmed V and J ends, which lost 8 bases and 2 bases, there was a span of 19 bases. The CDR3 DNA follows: TGTGCCAGCTCCTCGGCGGGGGCCCCAACCTACGAGCAGTACTTC. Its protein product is CASSSAGAPTYEQYF.

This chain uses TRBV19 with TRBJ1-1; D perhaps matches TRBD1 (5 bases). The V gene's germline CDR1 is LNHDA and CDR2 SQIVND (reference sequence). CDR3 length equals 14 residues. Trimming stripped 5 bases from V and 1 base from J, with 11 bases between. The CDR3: CASSAQGTNTEAFF. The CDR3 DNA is TGTGCCAGTAGTGCCCAGGGTACGAACACTGAAGCTTTCTTT.

CDR3 protein: CASSQELAGEQFF. The CDR3 nucleotides read TGTGCCAGCAGCCAAGAACTAGCGGGTGAGCAGTTCTTC. The chain has TRBV14 and TRBJ2-1; 9 nucleotides align to TRBD2. The V gene end was trimmed by 0 bases and the J gene end by 9 bases; junction bases not matched to a gene: 0. The CDR3 is 13 residues long. Germline-derived CDR1 and CDR2 are SGHDN and FVKESK.

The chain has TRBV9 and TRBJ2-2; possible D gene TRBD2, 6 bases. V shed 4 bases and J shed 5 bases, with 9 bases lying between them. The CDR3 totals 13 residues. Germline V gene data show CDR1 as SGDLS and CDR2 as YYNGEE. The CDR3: CASSSRETGELFF. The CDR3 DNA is TGTGCCAGCAGCTCCCGGGAGACCGGGGAGCTGTTTTTT.

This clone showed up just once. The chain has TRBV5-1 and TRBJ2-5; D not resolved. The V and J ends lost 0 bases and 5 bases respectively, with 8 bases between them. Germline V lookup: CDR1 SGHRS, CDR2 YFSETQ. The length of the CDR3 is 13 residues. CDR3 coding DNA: TGCGCCAGCAGCTTGGTGCGCCCCGAGACCCAGTACTTC. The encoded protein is CASSLVRPETQYF.

The CDR3 reads CASSFGRQGQSEGYTF. CDR3 coding DNA: TGTGCCAGCAGTTTTGGTCGACAGGGACAATCGGAGGGCTACACCTTC. The chain combines TRBV27 with TRBJ1-2; TRBD1 aligns across 7 bases. The germline V gene has CDR1 MNHEY and CDR2 SMNVEV (reference sequence). This CDR3 comprises 16 residues. V lost 3 bases to trimming and J lost 8 bases; unmatched junction nucleotides: 15.

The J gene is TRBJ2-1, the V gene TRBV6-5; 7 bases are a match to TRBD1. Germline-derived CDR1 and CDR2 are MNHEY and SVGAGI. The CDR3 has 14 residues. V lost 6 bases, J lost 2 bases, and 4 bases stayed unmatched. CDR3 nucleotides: TGTGCCAGCAGAGAGACAGGGACCTACAATGAGCAGTTCTTC. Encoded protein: CASRETGTYNEQFF.

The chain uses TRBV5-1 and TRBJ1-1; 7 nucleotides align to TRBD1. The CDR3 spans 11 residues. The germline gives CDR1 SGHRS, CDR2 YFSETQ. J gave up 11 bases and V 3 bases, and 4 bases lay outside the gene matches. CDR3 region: CASSSVQGAFF. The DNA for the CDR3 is TGCGCCAGCAGCTCGGTACAGGGGGCTTTCTTT.

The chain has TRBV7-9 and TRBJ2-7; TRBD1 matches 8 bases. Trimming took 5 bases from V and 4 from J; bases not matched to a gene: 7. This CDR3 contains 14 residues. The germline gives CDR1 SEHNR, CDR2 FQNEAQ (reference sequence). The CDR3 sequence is CASSHRDRNYEQYF. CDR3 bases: TGTGCCAGCAGCCACAGGGACAGGAATTACGAGCAGTACTTC.